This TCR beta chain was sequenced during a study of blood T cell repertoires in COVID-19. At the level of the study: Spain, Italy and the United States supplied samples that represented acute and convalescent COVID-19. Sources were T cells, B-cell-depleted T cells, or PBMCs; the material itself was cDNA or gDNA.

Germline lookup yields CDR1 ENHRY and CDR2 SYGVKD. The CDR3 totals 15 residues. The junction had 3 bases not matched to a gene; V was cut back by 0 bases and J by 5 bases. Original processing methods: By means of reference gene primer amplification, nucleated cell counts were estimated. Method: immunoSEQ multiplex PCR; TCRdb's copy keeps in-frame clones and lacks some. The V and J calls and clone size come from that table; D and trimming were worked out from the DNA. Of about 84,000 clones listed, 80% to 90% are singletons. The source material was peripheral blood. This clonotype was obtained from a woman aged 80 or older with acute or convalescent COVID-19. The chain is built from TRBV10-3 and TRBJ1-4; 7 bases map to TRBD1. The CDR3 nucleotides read TGTGCCATCAGTGAGTCGACAGGGCTAAATGAAAAACTGTTTTTT. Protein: CAISESTGLNEKLFF.